This T cell receptor beta chain was identified during a study of T cells in Graves' hyperthyroidism and ophthalmopathy. The study's findings and limits: A model using 13 V-J features told ophthalmopathy apart from stable hyperthyroidism.

TCR beta CDR3 sequences were amplified from RNA transcripts. HTBI primers were used for first-round RT-PCR of the TCR CDR3. Using its own MiXCR run on the multiplex PCR reads, TCRdb lists one record per CDR3 protein. The data show 300,000 to 450,000 distinct CDR3 sequences, with less than 20% seen just once and about a quarter held by the top ten. Blood sampling occurred at first hyperthyroidism diagnosis, ahead of any ophthalmopathy symptoms. This clonotype was seen more than once but under ten times. Its cognate antigen is unknown. The CDR3 is 13 amino acids. V was cut by 2 bases and J by 1 base, with 6 bases left in between. Germline loops: CDR1 SGHRS, CDR2 YFSETQ.

The TCR comes from a woman younger than 35 with Graves' hyperthyroidism that later progressed to Graves' ophthalmopathy. The specimen was blood. V gene TRBV5-1 combines with J gene TRBJ1-1, with no clear D. CDR3 sequence: CASSFVQNTEAFF. CDR3 sequence (DNA): TGCGCCAGCAGCTTTGTTCAGAACACTGAAGCTTTCTTT.